The entry that follows covers one T cell receptor (beta chain) sequence. Antigen: not known. Primers for the PCR totalled 60 Vbeta and 13 Jbeta. Profiled with immunoSEQ multiplex PCR; TCRdb holds only in-frame clones, not every one. The sample lists roughly 58,000 clones, about four fifths occurring once. Germline V gives CDR1 MNHNY, CDR2 SVGAGI (reference sequence). After removal of 5 bases from V and 5 bases from J, the junction contained 2 bases not matched to a gene. The CDR3 totals 13 residues. This specimen belongs to a study of cytomegalovirus exposure and HLA in healthy donors. Overall study results and limits: Association of some 18,000 TCR beta sequences with HLA alleles was found at 0.05 false discovery rate in a later analysis. Follow-up analysis later connected one missense variant in DCLRE1C with trimming of TCR beta V- and J-genes.

Sequencing was performed on PBMCs. V and J are TRBV6-6 and TRBJ2-2; TRBD2 matches 7 bases. This sequence was found in a woman between 40 and 50 years old in good health and CMV-seronegative. For the CDR3, the DNA is TGTGCCAGCAGTACGGGGGGTACCGGGGAGCTGTTTTTT. Translating it yields CASSTGGTGELFF.